Below, one TCR beta chain is given with its context. Its specificity is unknown. This sample stems from a study of cytomegalovirus exposure and HLA in healthy donors. Study-level information: Earlier sequencing of some 190 million T cells yielded fewer than 140 million unique TCR beta sequences. General study points: In an earlier analysis, most TCR beta V segments were productive about 87% or about 30% of the time. The authors confirmed in vitro that a few CMV-associated chains were specific for CMV antigens.

The CDR3 has 12 amino acids. Trimming removed 3 bases from V and 3 bases from J, with 6 bases in between. CDR1 and CDR2 from the germline V gene are SGHAT and FQNNGV. It was with 60 Vbeta and 13 Jbeta primers that the PCR ran. Profiling relied on immunoSEQ multiplex PCR, and the TCRdb table lists in-frame clones only, not all of them. The sample has around 150,000 clones; 60% to 85% are singletons. This receptor was obtained from a woman in her forties or fifties in good health and CMV-seropositive. This chain connects TRBV11-2 to TRBJ2-7, with D unclear. Sequenced material: PBMCs. DNA for the CDR3: TGTGCCAGCAGCTTTAATGTCTACGAGCAGTACTTC. Translated, it gives CASSFNVYEQYF. The variable domain in full, completed from reference TRBV11-2 and TRBJ2-7, reads EAGVAQSPRYKIIEKRQSVAFWCNPISGHATLYWYQQILGQGPKLLIQFQNNGVVDDSQLPKDRFSAERLKGVDSTLKIQPAKLEDSAVYLCASSFNVYEQYFGPGTRLTVT.